The clone carrying this T cell receptor beta chain is a singleton in its sample. The data stem from a study of T cell responses to AZD1222 COVID-19 vaccine. This table comes from immunoSEQ multiplex PCR, and its TCRdb copy is limited to in-frame clones, with some not included. The sample has around 150,000 clones, 80% to 95% seen once. The CDR3 contains 11 residues. With 3 bases removed from V and 11 bases from J, the gap between germline ends came to 9 bases. The clonotype was recovered from an adult who received the AZD1222 COVID-19 vaccine. J is TRBJ2-3 and V is TRBV12-3 or TRBV12-4, with D possibly matching TRBD2 (5 bases). The starting material was peripheral blood, obtained 28 days after the second AZD1222 dose. The DNA for the CDR3 is TGTGCCAGCAGTTTTGGGAGAAGGCAGTATTTT. Protein: CASSFGRRQYF.